The rows below give T cell receptor beta chains drawn from one sample of a study of T cell responses to AZD1222 COVID-19 vaccine. Only in-frame clones appear in the TCRdb table, and some are missing; sequencing was by immunoSEQ multiplex PCR. Here the sample spans about 140,000 clones, approximately 92% being singletons. The material sequenced was peripheral blood, taken 28 days after the second AZD1222 dose. These receptors were taken from an adult who received the AZD1222 COVID-19 vaccine. Each CDR3 is given with its conserved first and last residue. Each record gives: V gene, D gene, J gene, clone size, CDR3 DNA, CDR3 protein. A D gene is named only where the DNA matches it firmly. Only some rows state a clone size, as once, few, many or a class for expanded clones.

>TRBV5-1|NA|TRBJ2-2|NA
TGCGCCAGCAGCGCGAGGGGTCGGGAGCTGTTTTTT
CASSARGRELFF
>TRBV14|NA|TRBJ1-1|NA
TGTGCCAGCAGGTCCAGGGAGGAGCTTGAAGCTTTCTTT
CASRSREELEAFF
>TRBV7-8|TRBD2|TRBJ2-1|NA
TGTGCCAGCAGCTTACAAAGCGGGGCATACAATGAGCAGTTCTTC
CASSLQSGAYNEQFF
>TRBV6-5|NA|TRBJ2-2|NA
TGTGCCAGCAGTTCGAACCCAACCAGGGAGCTGTTTTTT
CASSSNPTRELFF
>TRBV6-5|NA|TRBJ1-2|NA
TGTGCCAGCAGTAATCCCCTCCGTGGCTACACCTTC
CASSNPLRGYTF
>TRBV10-3|NA|TRBJ1-2|once
TGTGCCATCAGTGAGTCGACAATTAACTATGGCTACACCTTC
CAISESTINYGYTF
>TRBV9|NA|TRBJ2-2|NA
TGTGCCAGCAGCCCTCGGGGGACAGTCTTCACCGGGGAGCTGTTTTTT
CASSPRGTVFTGELFF
>TRBV6-2/TRBV6-3|TRBD2|TRBJ2-2|NA
TGTGCCAGCAGTTACACGGGACTAGCGGACACCGGGGAGCTGTTTTTT
CASSYTGLADTGELFF
>TRBV7-9|NA|TRBJ1-1|NA
TGTGCCAGCAGCTCCCCATGGGGGAACACTGAAGCTTTCTTT
CASSSPWGNTEAFF
>TRBV11-3|NA|TRBJ2-7|NA
TGTGCCAGCAGCTTACATCTGGGGAACGAGCAGTACTTC
CASSLHLGNEQYF